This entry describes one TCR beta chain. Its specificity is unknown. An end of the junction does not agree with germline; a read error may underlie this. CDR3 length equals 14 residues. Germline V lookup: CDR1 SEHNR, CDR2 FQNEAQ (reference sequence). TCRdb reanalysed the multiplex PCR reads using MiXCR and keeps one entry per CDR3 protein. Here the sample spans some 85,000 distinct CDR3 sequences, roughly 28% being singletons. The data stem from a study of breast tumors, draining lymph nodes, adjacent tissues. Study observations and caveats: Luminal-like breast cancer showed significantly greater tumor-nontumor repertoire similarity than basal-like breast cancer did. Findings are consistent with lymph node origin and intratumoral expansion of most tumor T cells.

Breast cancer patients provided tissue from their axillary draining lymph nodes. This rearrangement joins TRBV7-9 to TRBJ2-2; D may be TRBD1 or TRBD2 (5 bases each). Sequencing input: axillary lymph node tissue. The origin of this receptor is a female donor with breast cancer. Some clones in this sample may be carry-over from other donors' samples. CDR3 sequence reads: CASSSGHNTGELLF. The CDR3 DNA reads TGTGCCAGCAGCTCGGGGCATAACACCGGGGAGCTGCTTTTT.